These 10 T cell receptor beta chains came from one sample sequenced in a study of blood T cell repertoires in COVID-19 (dated by TCRdb to 2018 to 2020). Receptor amplification or capture employed the immunoSEQ multiplex PCR assay. TCRdb carries this immuneACCESS record with in-frame sequences only. Its versions omit some clonotypes, under half of them owing to an unresolved V gene in the studies checked, with the rest unexplained. The sample table records about 240,000 clones; about 90% of these occur just once. The ten largest make up roughly 0.79% of the sample. The sequencing sample was made of peripheral blood. All receptors derive from a man aged 25 to 45 with COVID-19, enrolled during active disease.

J is TRBJ2-2 and V is TRBV5-1, with 15 positions matching TRBD2. The CDR3 length is 18 residues. Germline-derived CDR1 and CDR2 are SGHRS and YFSETQ. J was trimmed by 3 bases and V by 0 bases; bases with no gene match: 3. CDR3 amino acids: CASSLEGTSGGYTGELFF. CDR3 nucleotide sequence: TGCGCCAGCAGCTTGGAAGGGACTAGCGGGGGGTACACCGGGGAGCTGTTTTTT.

This clone showed up just a few times. The V gene is TRBV3-1 (or the pseudogene TRBV3-2), the J gene TRBJ1-4; TRBD1 matches at 9 bases. The CDR3 sequence is 14 residues long. Germline V gene lookup returns CDR1 LGHDT and CDR2 YNNKEL (reference sequence). V dropped 6 bases and J dropped 5; count of bases not matched to a gene: 4. CDR3 sequence (DNA): TGTGCCAGCAGGCCCGGGACAGGGAATGAAAAACTGTTTTTT. It codes for CASRPGTGNEKLFF.

This clone was recorded a few times. The chain carries TRBV9 and TRBJ2-1; D ambiguous. V lost 3 bases to trimming and J lost 3 bases, with 16 bases between them. The CDR3 is 16 residues long. Per germline, CDR1 SGDLS and CDR2 YYNGEE. The chain's CDR3 is CASSAQTDRLYNEQFF. CDR3 DNA: TGTGCCAGCAGCGCCCAGACCGATAGACTCTACAATGAGCAGTTCTTC.

This sequence joins TRBV19 and TRBJ2-7; the match to TRBD2 covers 7 bases. The CDR3 extends over 14 amino acids. Germline trimming cut 3 bases from V and 0 bases from J; bases unmatched to any gene: 2. From germline, CDR1 is LNHDA and CDR2 SQIVND (reference sequence). The DNA of the CDR3 is TGTGCCAGTAGTATGCGGGGGAGCTCCTACGAGCAGTACTTC. Translation: CASSMRGSSYEQYF.

The V gene is TRBV19, the J gene TRBJ2-5, with 13 bases aligning to TRBD2. The V gene end was trimmed by 6 bases and the J gene end by 5 bases; junction bases not matched to a gene: 15. The CDR3 spans 18 residues. From germline, CDR1 is LNHDA and CDR2 SQIVND (reference sequence). Written as DNA, the CDR3 is TGTGCCAGTAGCAAGGAACTAGCGGGGGGGCTGGGCGTTGAGACCCAGTACTTC. The encoded protein is CASSKELAGGLGVETQYF.

The chain combines TRBV5-1 with TRBJ2-2; D is perhaps TRBD1 (7 bases). Germline V gene sequence: CDR1 SGHRS, CDR2 YFSETQ. CDR3 length equals 15 residues. The V gene lost 3 bases and the J gene lost 5 bases, with 14 bases spanning the gap. The CDR3 region is CASSSQPGGTGELFF. The CDR3 DNA sequence: TGCGCCAGCAGCTCGCAACCAGGGGGGACCGGGGAGCTGTTTTTT.

V gene TRBV7-9 combines with J gene TRBJ1-1, with D possibly being TRBD1 (6 bases). The length of the CDR3 is 15 residues. CDR1 is SEHNR and CDR2 is FQNEAQ in the germline V gene (reference sequence). Between the trimmed V and J ends, which lost 5 bases and 7 bases, there was a span of 20 bases. The CDR3 coding sequence is TGTGCCAGCAGCGCTAGGACAGAAGAGGGTTTTGAAGCTTTCTTT. Its translation is CASSARTEEGFEAFF.

This chain's CDR3 is CASSDLRGKQPQHF. The CDR3, as DNA: TGTGCCAGCAGTGACCTAAGGGGGAAGCAGCCCCAGCATTTT. V usage is TRBV6-1 and J usage is TRBJ1-5; possibly TRBD1 for D (6 bases). Germline values: CDR1 MNHNS, CDR2 SASEGT. V was pared by 3 bases and J by 7 bases, with 13 bases between. The CDR3 is 14 amino acids.

V is TRBV18 and J is TRBJ1-2; D is undetermined. In germline, CDR1 is KGHSH, CDR2 LQKENI. With 2 bases removed from V and 4 bases from J, the gap between germline ends came to 14 bases. This CDR3 has 15 residues. DNA for the CDR3: TGTGCCAGCTCACCAGGCCCCACCCCTAGCTATGGCTACACCTTC. As protein: CASSPGPTPSYGYTF.

The chain recombines TRBV30 with TRBJ2-5, with 12 bases matching TRBD2. Germline lookup yields CDR1 GTSNPN and CDR2 SVGIG (reference sequence). V was pared by 6 bases and J by 4 bases, with 6 bases of the junction left unmatched. The CDR3 is made up of 14 amino acids. The CDR3 region has the DNA TGTGCCTGTTCTAGCGGGGGGGCCGTAGAGACCCAGTACTTC. As protein: CACSSGGAVETQYF.